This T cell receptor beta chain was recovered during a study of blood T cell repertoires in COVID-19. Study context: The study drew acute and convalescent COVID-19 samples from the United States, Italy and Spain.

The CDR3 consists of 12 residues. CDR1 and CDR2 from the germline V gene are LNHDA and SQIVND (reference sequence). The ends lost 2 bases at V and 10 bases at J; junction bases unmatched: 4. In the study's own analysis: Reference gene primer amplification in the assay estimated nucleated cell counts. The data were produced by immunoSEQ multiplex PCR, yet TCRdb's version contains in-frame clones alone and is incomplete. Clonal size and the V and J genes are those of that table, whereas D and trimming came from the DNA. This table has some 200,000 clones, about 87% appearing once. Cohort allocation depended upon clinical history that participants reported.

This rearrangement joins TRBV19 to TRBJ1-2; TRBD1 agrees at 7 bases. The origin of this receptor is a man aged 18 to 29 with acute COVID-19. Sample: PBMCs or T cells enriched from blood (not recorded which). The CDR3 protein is CASSIRDSIYTF. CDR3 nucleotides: TGTGCCAGTAGTATACGGGACAGCATCTACACCTTC.